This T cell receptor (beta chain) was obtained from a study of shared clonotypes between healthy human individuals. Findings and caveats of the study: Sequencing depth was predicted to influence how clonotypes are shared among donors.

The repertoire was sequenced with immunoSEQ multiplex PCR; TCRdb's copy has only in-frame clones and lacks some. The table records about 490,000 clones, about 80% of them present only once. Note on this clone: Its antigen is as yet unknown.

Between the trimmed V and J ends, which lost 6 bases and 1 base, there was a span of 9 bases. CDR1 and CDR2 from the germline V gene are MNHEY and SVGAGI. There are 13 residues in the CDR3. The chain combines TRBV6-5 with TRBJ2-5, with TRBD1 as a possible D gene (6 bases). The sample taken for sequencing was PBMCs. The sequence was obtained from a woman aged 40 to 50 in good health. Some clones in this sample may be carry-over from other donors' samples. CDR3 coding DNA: TGTGCCAGCAGGCAGGGGATCCAAGAGACCCAGTACTTC. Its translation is CASRQGIQETQYF.